Following are 19 T cell receptor beta chains from one sample sequenced in a study of cytomegalovirus exposure and HLA in healthy donors. Primers included in the PCR were 60 Vbeta and 13 Jbeta primers. Repertoires were generated with immunoSEQ multiplex PCR, while TCRdb's copy carries only in-frame clones and drops some. The data show approximately 75,000 clones, 65% to 70% seen once. The sequenced sample consisted of PBMCs. Source of these receptors: a man aged 35 to 55 in good health and CMV-seropositive.

CDR3 sequence (DNA): TGTGCCAGGGGGCGGGAGAGGGATGAGCAGTTCTTC. Translated, it gives CARGRERDEQFF. V gene TRBV2 combines with J gene TRBJ2-1; TRBD2 aligns across 7 bases. CDR3 length equals 12 residues. CDR1 is SNHLY and CDR2 is FYNNEI in the germline V gene. With V trimmed by 9 bases and J by 8 bases, 7 bases remained unmatched.

This clone was recorded only once. V gene TRBV10-1 combines with J gene TRBJ1-2, with D unclear. From germline, CDR1 is WNHNN and CDR2 SYGVQD (reference sequence). The CDR3 extends over 14 amino acids. V was shortened by 5 bases and J by 4 bases, with 14 bases between the two germline ends. CDR3 region: CASSPTRSGYGYTF. In DNA form, the CDR3 reads TGCGCCAGCAGTCCAACACGGTCAGGCTATGGCTACACCTTC.

This chain joins TRBV7-8 and TRBJ2-1; the match to TRBD2 covers 12 bases. Germline V lookup: CDR1 SGHVS, CDR2 FQNEAQ. CDR3 length: 17 residues. With 2 bases clipped from V and 5 bases from J, the junction kept 7 bases outside the gene matches. In nucleotides, the CDR3 is TGTGCCAGCAGCTTACTAGCGGGGGGGCTAGCGAACAATGAGCAGTTCTTC. Its protein is CASSLLAGGLANNEQFF.

This clone was observed once. The V call is TRBV5-1, the J call TRBJ2-6, with 8 positions matching TRBD1. With V trimmed by 4 bases and J by 1 base, 4 bases remained unmatched. The CDR3 is made up of 16 amino acids. Germline-derived CDR1 and CDR2 are SGHRS and YFSETQ. CDR3 nucleotides: TGCGCCAGCAGCGTGCAGGGGGCTTCTGGGGCCAACGTCCTGACTTTC. Its protein product is CASSVQGASGANVLTF.

V and J are TRBV13 and TRBJ2-5; D possibly corresponds to TRBD2 (6 bases). Germline CDR1 PRHDT, CDR2 FYEKMQ (reference sequence). This CDR3 has 14 residues. V shed 2 bases and J shed 4 bases, with 11 bases lying between them. The CDR3 loop reads CASSLTRGRETQYF. For the CDR3, the DNA is TGTGCCAGCAGCTTAACCCGGGGGAGAGAGACCCAGTACTTC.

The chain has TRBV19 and TRBJ2-5; a weak D match, TRBD1 (5 bases). The DNA end favors TRBJ2-7, so the J call may be wrong. The CDR3 spans 14 residues. Germline loops: CDR1 LNHDA, CDR2 SQIVND (reference sequence). CDR3 sequence reads: CASSNSQGSYEQYF. In DNA form, the CDR3 reads TGTGCCAGTAGCAATAGTCAGGGAAGCTACGAGCAGTACTTC.

V and J are TRBV28 and TRBJ2-5; possibly TRBD1 for D (5 bases). The CDR3 extends over 15 amino acids. Germline-derived CDR1 and CDR2 are MDHEN and SYDVKM. V lost 2 bases, J lost 3 bases, and 13 bases lay in between. CDR3 bases: TGTGCCAGCAGTTTACCCGGGTTAGGGGAAGAGACCCAGTACTTC. Translating it yields CASSLPGLGEETQYF.

Concerning this clone itself: The junction departs from germline at one end; a sequencing error may be responsible. The rearrangement joins TRBV6-4 to TRBJ2-1; 10 positions match TRBD2. Germline-derived CDR1 and CDR2 are MRHNA and SNTAGT. This CDR3 contains 15 residues. CDR3 in amino acids: CASSELAGAHNEQLF. The CDR3 DNA follows: TGTGCCAGCAGTGAGCTAGCGGGGGCACACAATGAGCAGCTCTTC.

The genes are TRBV5-4 and TRBJ2-3; 13 positions match TRBD2. Germline lookup yields CDR1 SGHNT and CDR2 YYREEE (reference sequence). The CDR3 has 18 residues. The V and J ends lost 2 bases and 3 bases, in that order; junction bases with no gene match: 9. CDR3 amino acids: CASSLSLAGGHVTDTQYF. Written as DNA, the CDR3 is TGTGCCAGCAGCTTATCACTAGCGGGGGGGCATGTGACAGATACGCAGTATTTT.

The V gene is TRBV30, the J gene TRBJ1-1, with a tentative D call TRBD1 (6 bases). The CDR3 covers 14 residues. V was shortened by 0 bases and J by 7 bases, with 15 bases between the two germline ends. Germline values: CDR1 GTSNPN, CDR2 SVGIG (reference sequence). CDR3 residues: CAWSVGGTRSEAFF. CDR3 DNA: TGTGCCTGGAGTGTTGGGGGCACGAGAAGTGAAGCTTTCTTT.

The chain employs TRBV19 and TRBJ2-6; D is possibly TRBD2 (5 bases). This CDR3 has 18 residues. CDR1 and CDR2 (germline): LNHDA, SQIVND (reference sequence). Trimming took off 6 bases at V and 2 bases at J, with 20 bases between the two ends. CDR3 bases: TGTGCCAGTAGCTCCCCTCGGTGGGGAGCGGCTGGGGCCAACGTCCTGACTTTC. Translation: CASSSPRWGAAGANVLTF. The entire variable domain, with the rest obtained from reference TRBV19 and TRBJ2-6, is as follows: DGGITQSPKYLFRKEGQNVTLSCEQNLNHDAMYWYRQDPGQGLRLIYYSQIVNDFQKGDIAEGYSVSREKKESFPLTVTSAQKNPTAFYLCASSSPRWGAAGANVLTFGAGSRLTVL.

The V call is TRBV6-4, the J call TRBJ2-3; D perhaps matches TRBD2 (5 bases). Trimming took off 4 bases at V and 6 bases at J, with 14 bases between the two ends. CDR1 is MRHNA and CDR2 is SNTAGT in the germline V gene. The CDR3 is made up of 14 amino acids. The CDR3 bases are TGTGCCAGCAGTGCGGGGTTTGATTCGGATACGCAGTATTTT. Translation gives CASSAGFDSDTQYF.

This chain joins TRBV6-1 and TRBJ1-2, with D possibly matching TRBD1 (5 bases). The CDR3 is made up of 14 amino acids. Germline assignment: CDR1 MNHNS and CDR2 SASEGT. V lost 6 bases and J 2 bases, leaving 13 bases between the germline ends. CDR3 sequence reads: CASSHGHLNYGYTF. The CDR3, as DNA: TGTGCCAGCAGCCACGGACACCTCAACTATGGCTACACCTTC.

This clone was counted once. A read error may account for a junction end that differs from germline. The chain links TRBV7-7 to TRBJ2-1; 11 bases agree with TRBD1. This CDR3 spans 17 amino acids. Germline V gene data show CDR1 as SSHAT and CDR2 as FNYEAQ (reference sequence). CDR3 loop: CASSLRPGQGAQNEQFF. CDR3 bases: TGTGCTAGCAGCTTGCGGCCCGGACAGGGGGCGCAGAATGAGCAGTTCTTC.

The chain links TRBV4-1 to TRBJ2-2; 9 positions match TRBD1. CDR1 MGHRA and CDR2 YSYEKL come from the germline V gene. The CDR3 runs 16 residues. With V trimmed by 3 bases and J by 4 bases, 6 bases remained unmatched. This CDR3 reads CASSQRGTGSTGELFF. DNA for the CDR3: TGCGCCAGCAGCCAGAGAGGGACAGGGTCCACCGGGGAGCTGTTTTTT.

The sample holds a few counts of this clone. This chain uses TRBV28 with TRBJ1-2; no clear D gene. V shed 6 bases and J shed 2 bases, with 7 bases lying between them. This CDR3 is 12 amino acids long. Germline loops: CDR1 MDHEN, CDR2 SYDVKM. CDR3 DNA: TGTGCCAGCAGCGCGGGAAACTATGGCTACACCTTC. Translation gives CASSAGNYGYTF.

This chain connects TRBV30 to TRBJ2-1, with 11 bases that match TRBD2. This CDR3 is built from 15 residues. Losses at the gene ends were 2 bases for V and 6 bases for J; bases not matched to a gene: 6. Germline values: CDR1 GTSNPN, CDR2 SVGIG (reference sequence). CDR3: CAWSRLAGTANEQFF. The CDR3 DNA follows: TGTGCCTGGAGTCGACTAGCGGGGACAGCCAATGAGCAGTTCTTC.

The rearrangement joins TRBV13 to TRBJ2-7, with D perhaps TRBD2 (6 bases). The CDR3 spans 14 residues. The germline V and J ends were trimmed by 4 bases and 2 bases, with 12 bases remaining between them. Germline V gives CDR1 PRHDT, CDR2 FYEKMQ (reference sequence). The CDR3 sequence is CASSSGLFPYEQYF. DNA of the CDR3: TGTGCCAGCAGCTCGGGACTTTTCCCCTACGAGCAGTACTTC.

This chain links TRBV6-4 with TRBJ2-1; 9 nucleotides align to TRBD2. Germline trimming cut 3 bases from V and 4 bases from J; bases unmatched to any gene: 4. Germline loops: CDR1 MRHNA, CDR2 SNTAGT. The CDR3 extends over 15 amino acids. CDR3 nucleotides: TGTGCCAGCAGTGATCTAGCGGGGCCTTACAATGAGCAGTTCTTC. It codes for CASSDLAGPYNEQFF.